The 29 T cell receptor beta chains below all came from one sample that was sequenced in a study of cytomegalovirus exposure and HLA in healthy donors. Both 60 Vbeta primers and 13 Jbeta primers went into the PCR. Some clones are missing from TCRdb's copy, which holds only in-frame ones; the method was immunoSEQ multiplex PCR. The data contain 100,000 or so clones, around 71% of them seen just once; the ten biggest clones take up roughly 2%. Sample: PBMCs. The receptors derive from a man aged 30 to 45 in good health and CMV-seronegative.

The chain uses TRBV30 and TRBJ1-3, with D unclear. Germline V gene lookup returns CDR1 GTSNPN and CDR2 SVGIG (reference sequence). Deletions cut 2 bases from V and 0 bases from J, with 5 bases between. CDR3 size: 13 residues. CDR3 in DNA: TGTGCCTGGAGTCGGAGCTCTGGAAACACCATATATTTT. As protein: CAWSRSSGNTIYF.

This chain uses TRBV11-2 with TRBJ1-3; D is undetermined. V shed 2 bases and J shed 1 base, with 6 bases lying between them. Germline V lookup: CDR1 SGHAT, CDR2 FQNNGV. The length of the CDR3 is 14 residues. Written as DNA, the CDR3 is TGTGCCAGCAGCTTATACGGGTCTGGAAACACCATATATTTT. Translated: CASSLYGSGNTIYF.

The chain is built from TRBV7-9 and TRBJ1-1; 7 bases map to TRBD1. Per the germline V gene, CDR1 is SEHNR and CDR2 is FQNEAQ (reference sequence). The CDR3 contains 15 residues. After removal of 4 bases from V and 4 bases from J, the junction contained 9 bases not matched to a gene. CDR3 residues: CASSSKHPGGTEAFF. CDR3 coding DNA: TGTGCCAGCAGCTCTAAACATCCAGGGGGCACTGAAGCTTTCTTT.

In its sample, this clone was seen once. The chain joins TRBV4-1 to TRBJ1-1; no reliable D call. The CDR3 spans 13 residues. Per germline, CDR1 MGHRA and CDR2 YSYEKL. V gave up 3 bases and J gave up 7 bases, with 12 bases separating them. CDR3 region: CASSQGRADEAFF. In nucleotides, the CDR3 is TGCGCCAGCAGCCAGGGGAGGGCCGATGAAGCTTTCTTT.

This clone was observed a handful of times. The chain joins TRBV29-1 to TRBJ2-6; perhaps TRBD1 as D (6 bases). Germline V gene lookup returns CDR1 SQVTM and CDR2 ANQGSEA. This CDR3 has 14 amino acids. V shed 6 bases and J shed 2 bases, with 11 bases lying between them. In DNA, the CDR3 is TGCAGCGTCGCCACAGGGACTGGGGCCAACGTCCTGACTTTC. It specifies CSVATGTGANVLTF.

The V gene is TRBV29-1, the J gene TRBJ2-3; 8 nucleotides line up with TRBD2. CDR1 SQVTM and CDR2 ANQGSEA come from the germline V gene. Trimming removed 6 bases from V and 2 bases from J; junction bases left unmatched: 10. There are 15 residues in the CDR3. CDR3 coding DNA: TGCAGCGTGGCCCTAGCGGGTACCTCCACAGATACGCAGTATTTT. Translation: CSVALAGTSTDTQYF.

This chain uses TRBV28 with TRBJ1-1, with D tentatively TRBD1 (6 bases). V lost 4 bases and J lost 7, with 13 bases in between. The length of the CDR3 is 13 residues. The germline gives CDR1 MDHEN, CDR2 SYDVKM. The CDR3 loop is CASSWRTVGEAFF. The CDR3 DNA sequence: TGTGCCAGCAGTTGGAGGACAGTTGGTGAAGCTTTCTTT.

The chain uses TRBV4-2 and TRBJ2-7; D is perhaps TRBD1 (6 bases). The V end was cut by 2 bases, the J end by 0 bases, with 14 bases between. Germline V gives CDR1 LGHNA, CDR2 YNFKEQ. The CDR3 runs to 16 residues. The CDR3 coding sequence is TGTGCCAGCAGCCAACTAGGGGGTGATAGCTCCTACGAGCAGTACTTC. This encodes CASSQLGGDSSYEQYF.

There are a few counts of this clone. The V gene is TRBV4-2, the J gene TRBJ1-5; 7 bases align to TRBD1. Germline CDR1 and CDR2: LGHNA and YNFKEQ. The ends lost 1 base at V and 15 bases at J; junction bases unmatched: 9. CDR3 length equals 13 residues. CDR3 residues: CASSQVGGDRGHF. The DNA for the CDR3 is TGTGCCAGCAGCCAAGTCGGGGGGGACAGAGGGCATTTT.

In this sample, this clone turned up a few times. The chain carries TRBV5-1 and TRBJ2-1; 12 bases agree with TRBD1. Trimming cost V 4 bases and J 6 bases; bases outside gene matches: 20. Germline V gene data show CDR1 as SGHRS and CDR2 as YFSETQ. This CDR3 region has 20 residues. The CDR3 sequence: CASSDRPSGTGGTQLNEQFF. Written as DNA, the CDR3 is TGCGCCAGCAGCGACCGTCCCTCCGGGACAGGGGGCACACAACTCAATGAGCAGTTCTTC.

The gene calls are TRBV2 and TRBJ1-2; 8 nucleotides line up with TRBD1. V lost 2 bases, J lost 4 bases, and 12 bases stayed unmatched. In germline, CDR1 is SNHLY, CDR2 FYNNEI. The CDR3 totals 17 residues. The CDR3: CASSESLPYRGGYGYTF. For the CDR3, the DNA is TGTGCCAGCAGTGAATCCCTCCCTTACAGGGGGGGCTATGGCTACACCTTC.

This clone occurred once. The chain is built from TRBV7-8 and TRBJ1-1, with TRBD1 matching over 9 bases. Losses at the gene ends were 5 bases for V and 1 base for J; bases not matched to a gene: 5. The germline V gene has CDR1 SGHVS and CDR2 FQNEAQ. This CDR3 spans 15 amino acids. For the CDR3, the DNA is TGTGCCAGCAGCAGGTGGGGACAGGGGAACACTGAAGCTTTCTTT. Protein sequence: CASSRWGQGNTEAFF.

The V and J genes are TRBV6-6 and TRBJ1-1, with TRBD1 matching 8 bases. CDR3 length: 12 amino acids. V was pared by 6 bases and J by 10 bases, with 7 bases of the junction left unmatched. Germline-derived CDR1 and CDR2 are MNHNY and SVGAGI (reference sequence). The CDR3 nucleotides are TGTGCCAGCAGGTATGACAGGGGAGGAGCTTTCTTT. This sequence encodes CASRYDRGGAFF.

The gene calls are TRBV27 and TRBJ2-5, with 10 positions matching TRBD2. The V and J ends lost 0 bases and 2 bases, in that order; junction bases with no gene match: 3. Germline V CDR1 and CDR2: MNHEY, SMNVEV (reference sequence). The CDR3 loop spans 16 amino acids. The CDR3 bases are TGTGCCAGCAGTTTATCCCGGACTAGCGGACAAGAGACCCAGTACTTC. This encodes CASSLSRTSGQETQYF.

The chain couples TRBV13 to TRBJ2-7; 7 nucleotides align to TRBD2. V shed 2 bases and J 0 bases; nucleotides not matched to a gene: 10. Germline assignment: CDR1 PRHDT and CDR2 FYEKMQ (reference sequence). This CDR3 has 17 amino acids. CDR3 sequence (DNA): TGTGCCAGCAGCTTATTGGGGACTATCAAGAGCTCCTACGAGCAGTACTTC. It is translated as CASSLLGTIKSSYEQYF.

The chain carries TRBV7-6 and TRBJ2-3; a possible D gene is TRBD2 (7 bases). This CDR3 is built from 17 residues. Trimming pared 0 bases from V and 5 bases from J, leaving 18 bases between. CDR1 is SGHVS, CDR2 FNYEAQ, per germline. This chain's CDR3 is CASSLAPRGGMGDTQYF. The CDR3 bases are TGTGCCAGCAGCTTAGCCCCGAGGGGGGGAATGGGAGATACGCAGTATTTT. The complete variable domain, with remaining parts taken from reference TRBV7-6 and TRBJ2-3, reads GAGVSQSPRYKVTKRGQDVALRCDPISGHVSLYWYRQALGQGPEFLTYFNYEAQQDKSGLPNDRFSAERPEGSISTLTIQRTEQRDSAMYRCASSLAPRGGMGDTQYFGPGTRLTVL.

V and J are TRBV28 and TRBJ2-2; TRBD2 agrees at 8 bases. CDR3 length: 14 amino acids. The ends lost 9 bases at V and 5 bases at J; junction bases unmatched: 8. The germline CDR1 and CDR2 sequences are MDHEN and SYDVKM. The CDR3 DNA is TGTGCCAGTACCGGGGGGGCGAGGACCGGGGAGCTGTTTTTT. Translation gives CASTGGARTGELFF.

The rearrangement joins TRBV7-2 to TRBJ1-6; 8 bases fit TRBD1. The CDR3 loop spans 15 amino acids. V lost 1 base and J lost 10; bases outside the gene matches: 6. Germline lookup yields CDR1 SGHTA and CDR2 FQGNSA. CDR3 protein: CASSLGQGPPSPLHF. The CDR3 nucleotides are TGTGCCAGCAGCTTAGGACAGGGGCCCCCATCACCCCTCCACTTT. The full variable domain, completed using reference TRBV7-2 and TRBJ1-6, is GAGVSQSPSNKVTEKGKDVELRCDPISGHTALYWYRQSLGQGLEFLIYFQGNSAPDKSGLPSDRFSAERTGGSVSTLTIQRTQQEDSAVYLCASSLGQGPPSPLHFGNGTRLTVT.

Worth noting for this clone: At one of its ends the junction is not consistent with the germline gene, which may arise from a read error. The chain employs TRBV13 and TRBJ1-5, with TRBD1 as a possible D gene (5 bases). CDR3 size: 12 residues. Per the germline V gene, CDR1 is PRHDT and CDR2 is FYEKMQ (reference sequence). The CDR3 DNA follows: TGTGCCAGCACCTTAAGGGGTCAGCCCCAGCATTTT. As protein: CASTLRGQPQHF.

This clone was observed a single time. The rearrangement uses TRBV5-1 and TRBJ2-3; 12 nucleotides match TRBD1. Germline CDR1 and CDR2: SGHRS and YFSETQ. V lost 6 bases and J lost 4; bases outside the gene matches: 6. The CDR3 consists of 15 residues. CDR3 protein: CASTGQGARSDTQYF. In nucleotides, the CDR3 is TGCGCCAGCACGGGACAGGGGGCGCGATCAGATACGCAGTATTTT. The whole variable domain, filled in from reference TRBV5-1 and TRBJ2-3, reads KAGVTQTPRYLIKTRGQQVTLSCSPISGHRSVSWYQQTPGQGLQFLFEYFSETQRNKGNFPGRFSGRQFSNSRSEMNVSTLELGDSALYLCASTGQGARSDTQYFGPGTRLTVL.

J is TRBJ1-1 and V is TRBV11-3; possible D gene TRBD1, 6 bases. This CDR3 region has 14 residues. V lost 5 bases to trimming and J lost 1 base, with 11 bases between them. Germline V lookup: CDR1 SGHNT, CDR2 YENEEA. CDR3 sequence (DNA): TGTGCCAGCAGCCCAGGGGTCGCGAACACTGAAGCTTTCTTT. It codes for CASSPGVANTEAFF.

CDR3 sequence: CASSIAGVQETQYF. The CDR3 nucleotides are TGTGCCAGTAGTATTGCAGGGGTACAAGAGACCCAGTACTTC. The chain employs TRBV19 and TRBJ2-5; TRBD1 might be the D (6 bases). The V gene lost 3 bases and the J gene lost 2 bases, with 10 bases spanning the gap. Germline values: CDR1 LNHDA, CDR2 SQIVND (reference sequence). CDR3 size: 14 residues.

V and J are TRBV13 and TRBJ1-1; the D gene is possibly TRBD1 (5 bases). The CDR3 runs to 18 residues. V was cut by 0 bases and J by 0 bases, with 17 bases left in between. Germline-derived CDR1 and CDR2 are PRHDT and FYEKMQ (reference sequence). Written as DNA, the CDR3 is TGTGCCAGCAGCTTAGGGGACACCTGGGTGGGAATGAACACTGAAGCTTTCTTT. It encodes CASSLGDTWVGMNTEAFF. Complete variable domain (other parts from reference TRBV13 and TRBJ1-1): AAGVIQSPRHLIKEKRETATLKCYPIPRHDTVYWYQQGPGQDPQFLISFYEKMQSDKGSIPDRFSAQQFSDYHSELNMSSLELGDSALYFCASSLGDTWVGMNTEAFFGQGTRLTVV.

The chain uses TRBV4-2 and TRBJ1-2, with 10 nucleotides matching TRBD1. CDR3 length equals 14 residues. Germline assignment: CDR1 LGHNA and CDR2 YNFKEQ. Trimming removed 0 bases from V and 8 bases from J; junction bases left unmatched: 3. CDR3: CASSQEAGQGGYTF. The DNA of the CDR3 is TGTGCCAGCAGCCAAGAGGCGGGACAGGGGGGCTACACCTTC.

The rearrangement uses TRBV9 and TRBJ1-3, with 9 bases lining up with TRBD1. Germline loops: CDR1 SGDLS, CDR2 YYNGEE. This CDR3 is 16 amino acids long. V shed 3 bases, J shed 0 bases, and the junction held 4 bases outside the gene matches. The CDR3 DNA follows: TGTGCCAGCAGCGCGGCGACAGGGGGCTCTGGAAACACCATATATTTT. Its translation: CASSAATGGSGNTIYF.

V gene TRBV19 combines with J gene TRBJ1-5; possibly TRBD1 for D (5 bases). V was pared by 5 bases and J by 1 base, with 15 bases between. The CDR3 sequence is 16 residues long. Germline V gene data show CDR1 as LNHDA and CDR2 as SQIVND (reference sequence). The CDR3 protein is CASSSMGRVSNQPQHF. In nucleotides, the CDR3 is TGTGCCAGTAGTTCCATGGGCAGGGTAAGCAATCAGCCCCAGCATTTT.

The rearrangement uses TRBV29-1 and TRBJ1-1; maybe TRBD1 (6 bases). CDR1 and CDR2 (germline): SQVTM, ANQGSEA. Trimming left V 8 bases short and J 3 bases short, with 13 bases between. The length of the CDR3 is 12 residues. The CDR3 region is CSLLSGDTEAFF. In DNA, the CDR3 is TGCAGCCTCCTATCAGGGGACACTGAAGCTTTCTTT.

V gene TRBV2 combines with J gene TRBJ2-2; 12 bases match TRBD2. CDR3 length: 14 residues. CDR1 and CDR2 (germline): SNHLY, FYNNEI. V shed 6 bases, J shed 5 bases, and the junction held 1 base outside the gene matches. In DNA, the CDR3 is TGTGCCAGCAGGGGGACTAGCGGGACCGGGGAGCTGTTTTTT. Protein sequence: CASRGTSGTGELFF.

This clone has more than one count but fewer than ten. This rearrangement joins TRBV7-2 to TRBJ2-1, with D tentatively TRBD2 (5 bases). CDR1 is SGHTA and CDR2 is FQGNSA in the germline V gene. With 2 bases removed from V and 0 bases from J, the gap between germline ends came to 11 bases. The CDR3 sequence is 16 residues long. The CDR3 bases are TGTGCCAGCAGCTTAAACGGGGTATTCTCCTACAATGAGCAGTTCTTC. It is translated as CASSLNGVFSYNEQFF.